This T cell receptor beta chain appears in the sequencing data of a study of long-term antiretroviral therapy in people with HIV (dated 2022 in TCRdb). General notes on the study: The earliest samples were collected about a decade before the 2015 WHO recommendation for immediate ART, when ART was typically delayed until CD4 counts fell. Whether ART initiation and durable HIV suppression were associated with changes in peripheral blood TRB repertoire composition and diversity was tested in a retrospective serial study. A total of about 180 cryopreserved PBMC samples were contributed to the cohort by 30 adults with confirmed HIV infection, with samples collected serially over a mean of approximately 6 years (range 1-12). Among the 25 to 35 participants with HIV, eleven were female. No cross-contamination during QIAcube processing was seen in test extractions of a monoclonal T-cell line run alongside roughly 30 polyclonal samples.

A word on this clone: Which antigen it targets is not known. The record has no base qualities; no much larger clone is one base away.

The immunoSEQ hsTCRB v3.0 assay was used at survey level resolution to sequence the TRB variable region. The targeted TRB sequencing depth was roughly 35,000-50,000 T-cell genomes per sample. TRB libraries were pooled and sequenced on an Illumina MiSeq using a v3 150-cycle kit. The study's processing was this. Repertoire analysis was run in R within a reproducible Nextflow workflow that covered QC, data transformation and analysis. Custom analyses were implemented in LymphoSeq2, an R package for AIRR-Seq data exploration. Several samples yielding fewer than 5000 total TRB sequences were excluded, leaving more than 150 analyzed HIV repertoires. Among the roughly 200 retained HIV repertoires, 59 were collected before ART initiation and approximately 130 were collected after ART initiation. Repertoires were downsampled to 5000 TRB nucleotide sequences, and summary statistics were averaged over 100 downsampling iterations. TRB sequences were retained for analysis only if CDR3 regions of at least seven amino acids were present. Diversity was measured with a Shannon entropy-derived clonality score and the Gini coefficient. Repertoire networks linked the top 5000 CDR3 amino acid sequences whenever two sequences differed by an edit distance of one. GLIPH2 predicted antigen specificity groups and MHC restriction for TRB CDR3 amino acid sequences. CDR3 amino acid sequences were matched against VDJdb and McPAS-TCR to flag known CMV, EBV, HIV or tissue antigen associations. Pre-ART, post-ART and control groups were compared with Wilcoxon signed-rank tests and Holm-Bonferroni correction. Here the immuneACCESS table is served through TCRdb, limited to in-frame sequences with V and J called. Missing clones are a known gap in these copies; in checked studies unresolved V genes cover under half, and the rest lacks a known reason. D and trimming come from the DNA, and the V and J calls and clone size come from that table. This sample has 20,000 to 30,000 clones in its table, and 80% to 85% of those were observed once. The ten largest clones represent about a sixth of the sample.

Reading the germline V gene gives CDR1 MDHEN and CDR2 SYDVKM. The germline V and J ends show losses of 6 bases and 6 bases respectively, and no gene match explains 3 bases of the junction. Its CDR3 holds 12 amino acids, cysteine through phenylalanine. The entry retains the CDR3 DNA only, 36 bases that are in frame from base 1. To be included, a participant needed at least one PBMC sample from before ART initiation plus at least two post-ART samples. All participants with HIV were treated in the United States of America. Cryopreserved samples of about 1-11 million PBMC were thawed and washed before DNA extraction. At the time of the earliest PBMC sample for each participant with HIV, ages ranged from about 20 to 54 years. Each participant contributed PBMC samples from 1-4 timepoints before ART initiation and 2-8 timepoints after ART initiation, with a median of 7 samples. For every participant, serial HIV viral load, CD4+ T-cell count, ART history and demographic data were obtained. Genomic DNA was extracted from unsorted PBMC with a Qiagen kit on a QIAcube, with processing performed in batches of 12 samples.

Broad study findings and their caveats: Because PBMC availability was limited, only the TCR beta chain was sequenced, with no alpha chain pairing. Inferences about post-ART repertoire changes were limited because no data were available on ART adherence, viral resistance or therapy changes. Expanded TRB clones identified before ART initiation dominated the repertoire at all time points, although this dominance fluctuated and declined in many PLHIV after ART. Samples dated from 2004 to 2017, and the ART regimens used may be less effective than current ones. Compared with controls, HIV repertoires had narrower CDR3 length ranges, and the network structure pointed to an antigen-experienced repertoire that shifted only slightly toward naive after ART. Starting ART was linked to a significant rise in TRB diversity, yet even after long-term ART the diversity remained significantly lower than in transplant donor controls. Unsorted PBMC were profiled instead of sorted CD4+ and CD8+ T cells because pre-ART samples had limited cell numbers.

The rearranged segments are TRBV28 and TRBJ2-7; the junction holds 9 bases that match TRBD1. The source material was unsorted PBMCs, sampled at the start of antiretroviral therapy, before treatment. This TCR derives from a woman aged 18-35 years with HIV. The CDR3 reads as follows: CASRQTGGEQYF. The bases read TGTGCCAGCAGGCAGACAGGGGGCGAGCAGTACTTC.